The 23 T cell receptor beta chains listed next were all sequenced from one sample in a study of cytomegalovirus exposure and HLA in healthy donors. The PCR ran on 60 Vbeta and 13 Jbeta primers. Data came from immunoSEQ multiplex PCR; TCRdb stores just in-frame clones and leaves some out. The top ten clones hold 12% to 15% of a sample with more than 85,000 clones, roughly 75% of them seen once. Sequenced input: PBMCs. The source is a male donor in good health and CMV-seropositive.

This clone is a singleton in its sample. The chain joins TRBV19 to TRBJ1-2; D is possibly TRBD1 (6 bases). V lost 7 bases and J lost 7, with 16 bases in between. CDR1 and CDR2 from the germline V gene are LNHDA and SQIVND (reference sequence). This CDR3 is built from 13 residues. The CDR3: CASTLGQFGGYTF. In DNA, the CDR3 is TGTGCCAGTACCCTCGGACAGTTTGGTGGCTACACCTTC.

The genes are TRBV11-3 and TRBJ2-3, with 12 positions matching TRBD2. The germline V gene encodes CDR1 SGHNT and CDR2 YENEEA. The CDR3 has 17 residues. Unmatched junction bases numbered 9, after V lost 2 bases and J lost 6 bases. CDR3 sequence: CASSLWASGGAEDTQYF. DNA for the CDR3: TGTGCCAGCAGCTTATGGGCTAGCGGGGGGGCGGAGGATACGCAGTATTTT.

The V gene is TRBV2, the J gene TRBJ2-7, with a possible D match to TRBD1 (6 bases). Germline CDR1 SNHLY, CDR2 FYNNEI. Trimming took 4 bases from V and 2 from J, leaving 9 bases between them. The CDR3 is made up of 13 amino acids. CDR3 loop: CASSGDTTYEQYF. The CDR3 nucleotides read TGTGCCAGCAGTGGGGACACAACCTACGAGCAGTACTTC.

The chain uses TRBV5-1 and TRBJ2-7; 8 nucleotides align to TRBD2. V trimming: 6 bases; J trimming: 4 bases; junction bases outside the gene matches: 12. The germline gives CDR1 SGHRS, CDR2 YFSETQ. There are 15 residues in the CDR3. This CDR3 is CASTSGGGNRYEQYF. CDR3 bases: TGCGCCAGCACCTCGGGAGGGGGGAACCGTTACGAGCAGTACTTC.

The rearrangement uses TRBV7-9 and TRBJ2-2; D remains ambiguous. CDR1 is SEHNR and CDR2 is FQNEAQ in the germline V gene (reference sequence). Trimming stripped 6 bases from V and 3 bases from J, with 5 bases between. CDR3 length: 12 amino acids. The CDR3 spells CASSPYTGELFF. CDR3 bases: TGTGCCAGCAGTCCATACACCGGGGAGCTGTTTTTT.

The chain combines TRBV30 with TRBJ1-3, with 7 bases fitting TRBD1. The junction had 9 bases not matched to a gene; V was cut back by 0 bases and J by 4 bases. CDR3 size: 16 residues. CDR1 and CDR2 from the germline V gene are GTSNPN and SVGIG (reference sequence). Here the CDR3 reads CAWSVPRGLRGNTIYF. CDR3 DNA: TGTGCCTGGAGTGTACCAAGGGGGCTTCGCGGAAACACCATATATTTT.

This clone was picked up a small number of times. The DNA of the CDR3 is TGTGCCAGCAGCCGACAGGGGGCTTGGGAAAAACTGTTTTTT. Encoded protein: CASSRQGAWEKLFF. This chain links TRBV2 with TRBJ1-4; 10 nucleotides align to TRBD1. In germline, CDR1 is SNHLY, CDR2 FYNNEI. The CDR3 spans 14 residues. V lost 6 bases and J lost 8; bases outside the gene matches: 6.

V usage is TRBV2 and J usage is TRBJ1-2; no reliable D call. CDR1 is SNHLY and CDR2 is FYNNEI in the germline V gene. This CDR3 region has 14 residues. V was pared by 1 base and J by 7 bases, with 13 bases between. For the CDR3, the DNA is TGTGCCAGCAGTGAAGAGGCCCTGGGAGGTGGCTACACCTTC. Translation: CASSEEALGGGYTF.

This clone has just a few counts. The chain links TRBV5-1 to TRBJ1-1; 7 bases map to TRBD1. The CDR3 runs to 14 residues. The trim removed 1 base at V and 1 base at J, leaving 1 base unmatched. CDR1 SGHRS and CDR2 YFSETQ come from the germline V gene. Written as DNA, the CDR3 is TGCGCCAGCAGCTTGACAGGGGCGAACACTGAAGCTTTCTTT. This translates into CASSLTGANTEAFF.

This chain uses TRBV11-3 with TRBJ2-5, with TRBD1 matching 7 bases. V gave up 2 bases and J gave up 10 bases; unmatched junction bases: 4. The CDR3 contains 12 residues. Germline CDR1 is SGHNT and CDR2 is YENEEA. In nucleotides, the CDR3 is TGTGCCAGCAGCTTACGACAGGGTGGCCAGTACTTC. It translates to CASSLRQGGQYF.

This clone was counted a few times. The rearrangement links TRBV9 to TRBJ1-1; 8 bases align to TRBD1. CDR3 length: 14 amino acids. Per germline, CDR1 SGDLS and CDR2 YYNGEE. The J segment lost 2 bases and the V segment lost 4 bases, leaving 4 bases of the junction unmatched. CDR3 in amino acids: CASSPGQGNTEAFF. The DNA of the CDR3 is TGTGCCAGCAGCCCCGGACAGGGAAACACTGAAGCTTTCTTT.

The gene calls are TRBV7-9 and TRBJ1-3; D remains ambiguous. The CDR3 is 14 amino acids. Germline V gene lookup returns CDR1 SEHNR and CDR2 FQNEAQ (reference sequence). The V gene lost 5 bases and the J gene lost 0 bases, with 8 bases spanning the gap. The DNA for the CDR3 is TGTGCCAGCAGCATCCCAAACTCTGGAAACACCATATATTTT. Amino acid sequence: CASSIPNSGNTIYF.

The J gene is TRBJ2-5, the V gene TRBV5-1, with D perhaps TRBD1 (5 bases). This CDR3 has 14 amino acids. The V and J ends lost 4 bases and 1 base respectively, with 11 bases between them. Per the germline V gene, CDR1 is SGHRS and CDR2 is YFSETQ. CDR3 DNA: TGCGCCAGCAGCCTCCAAGGGGTCCAAGAGACCCAGTACTTC. Protein: CASSLQGVQETQYF. The entire variable domain, with the rest obtained from reference TRBV5-1 and TRBJ2-5, is as follows: KAGVTQTPRYLIKTRGQQVTLSCSPISGHRSVSWYQQTPGQGLQFLFEYFSETQRNKGNFPGRFSGRQFSNSRSEMNVSTLELGDSALYLCASSLQGVQETQYFGPGTRLLVL.

The gene calls are TRBV28 and TRBJ1-4, with D tentatively TRBD1 (6 bases). CDR3 length: 13 amino acids. Germline CDR1 reads MDHEN; CDR2 reads SYDVKM. Between the trimmed V and J ends, which lost 5 bases and 8 bases, there was a span of 12 bases. The CDR3 sequence is CASSGRGWEKLFF. The CDR3 DNA is TGTGCCAGCAGTGGCAGGGGTTGGGAAAAACTGTTTTTT. Complete variable domain (other parts from reference TRBV28 and TRBJ1-4): DVKVTQSSRYLVKRTGEKVFLECVQDMDHENMFWYRQDPGLGLRLIYFSYDVKMKEKGDIPEGYSVSREKKERFSLILESASTNQTSMYLCASSGRGWEKLFFGSGTQLSVL.

The chain employs TRBV6-1 and TRBJ2-2; D may be TRBD1 (6 bases). CDR1 MNHNS and CDR2 SASEGT come from the germline V gene. V dropped 6 bases and J dropped 6 bases, with 8 bases sitting between them. The CDR3 loop spans 12 amino acids. Here the CDR3 reads CASRTGSGELFF. In DNA, the CDR3 is TGTGCCAGCAGGACAGGATCCGGGGAGCTGTTTTTT.

The chain recombines TRBV18 with TRBJ2-3; tentative D call: TRBD1 (6 bases). CDR1 and CDR2 (germline): KGHSH, LQKENI. The CDR3 sequence is 17 residues long. Trimming removed 6 bases at V and 2 bases at J, with 21 bases between. The CDR3 loop is CASSLGTPLSATDTQYF. The CDR3 DNA sequence: TGTGCCAGCTCGCTCGGGACACCCTTATCCGCCACAGATACGCAGTATTTT.

The chain carries TRBV6-5 and TRBJ1-4; a possible D gene is TRBD1 (6 bases). Per germline, CDR1 MNHEY and CDR2 SVGAGI. V shed 2 bases and J shed 7 bases, with 14 bases lying between them. CDR3 size: 15 residues. CDR3 coding DNA: TGTGCCAGCAGTTACACTAGGACAGCTGGTGAAAAACTGTTTTTT. Encoded protein: CASSYTRTAGEKLFF.

The gene calls are TRBV7-2 and TRBJ2-3, with 11 bases lining up with TRBD2. Germline values: CDR1 SGHTA, CDR2 FQGNSA. The CDR3 loop spans 20 amino acids. V shed 0 bases and J 0 bases; nucleotides not matched to a gene: 11. The CDR3 loop is CASSLARRISGGASTDTQYF. The CDR3 coding sequence is TGTGCCAGCAGCTTAGCGCGTCGGATTAGCGGGGGGGCGAGCACAGATACGCAGTATTTT.

This clone was counted between two and nine times. J is TRBJ2-2 and V is TRBV4-3; 7 nucleotides align to TRBD1. V lost 4 bases, J lost 8 bases, and 16 bases stayed unmatched. The CDR3 is 17 residues long. CDR1 and CDR2 (germline): LGHNA, YSLEER. The CDR3 DNA reads as TGCGCCAGCAGCCTAAATCCCCCCGGGACAGTGGAAGGGGAGCTGTTTTTT. Amino acids: CASSLNPPGTVEGELFF.

The chain links TRBV19 to TRBJ1-1; a weak D match, TRBD1 (5 bases). The CDR3 runs to 14 residues. Per the germline V gene, CDR1 is LNHDA and CDR2 is SQIVND (reference sequence). The V end lost 3 bases, the J end lost 2 bases, and 10 bases lay between the germline ends. DNA of the CDR3: TGTGCCAGTAGTATGGAGGGGACCAACACTGAAGCTTTCTTT. Protein: CASSMEGTNTEAFF.

The chain employs TRBV9 and TRBJ1-1; TRBD1 matches 8 bases. The CDR3 runs to 15 residues. Trimming took 0 bases from V and 0 from J; bases not matched to a gene: 1. The V gene's germline CDR1 is SGDLS and CDR2 YYNGEE. CDR3 in DNA: TGTGCCAGCAGCGTAGAGGACAGGGTGAACACTGAAGCTTTCTTT. Translation gives CASSVEDRVNTEAFF. The full variable domain, with the rest looked up from reference TRBV9 and TRBJ1-1, is DSGVTQTPKHLITATGQRVTLRCSPRSGDLSVYWYQQSLDQGLQFLIQYYNGEERAKGNILERFSAQQFPDLHSELNLSSLELGDSALYFCASSVEDRVNTEAFFGQGTRLTVV.

The V call is TRBV11-2, the J call TRBJ2-5, with TRBD1 matching over 7 bases. CDR3 size: 15 residues. CDR1 SGHAT and CDR2 FQNNGV come from the germline V gene. V trimming: 1 base; J trimming: 4 bases; junction bases outside the gene matches: 6. The CDR3 sequence: CASSLVRGLGETQYF. As DNA, the CDR3 is TGTGCCAGCAGCTTAGTTAGGGGGCTCGGAGAGACCCAGTACTTC. Combining the CDR3 with reference TRBV11-2 and TRBJ2-5 gives the whole variable domain EAGVAQSPRYKIIEKRQSVAFWCNPISGHATLYWYQQILGQGPKLLIQFQNNGVVDDSQLPKDRFSAERLKGVDSTLKIQPAKLEDSAVYLCASSLVRGLGETQYFGPGTRLLVL.

The rearrangement uses TRBV7-8 and TRBJ1-4, with D possibly being TRBD1 (5 bases). The CDR3 consists of 12 residues. Trimming stripped 5 bases from V and 8 bases from J, with 9 bases between. The V gene's germline CDR1 is SGHVS and CDR2 FQNEAQ. The CDR3 nucleotides are TGTGCCAGCAGCCGGGGGGGAGAAAAACTGTTTTTT. Amino acid sequence: CASSRGGEKLFF.